The sequence of this T cell receptor beta chain was determined in a study of blood T cell repertoires in COVID-19. Across the whole study: Collection of acute and convalescent COVID-19 samples took place in the United States, Italy and Spain.

This CDR3 contains 17 residues. Trimming removed 1 base at V and 10 bases at J, with 22 bases between. Germline V gene data show CDR1 as LGHDT and CDR2 as YNNKEL (reference sequence). In the study's own analysis: Counts of nucleated cells, estimated from reference gene primer amplification, were obtained. Clones were sequenced by immunoSEQ multiplex PCR, and TCRdb holds only the in-frame ones, with some missing. The V and J calls and the clone size are those of that table, but D and trimming were determined from the DNA. The sample shows about 84,000 clones, 75% to 90% of them seen only once. The specimen was peripheral blood. The sequence was obtained from a man older than 75 with active or convalescent COVID-19. This rearrangement joins TRBV3-1 (or the pseudogene TRBV3-2) to TRBJ1-4, with D possibly matching TRBD1 (5 bases). CDR3 coding DNA: TGTGCCAGCAGCCAAGCTGGCTCAGGGAGGCTGTCGGTAAAACTGTTTTTT. It specifies CASSQAGSGRLSVKLFF.